This passage covers 19 T cell receptor beta chains from one sample sequenced in a study of cytomegalovirus exposure and HLA in healthy donors. The PCR used 60 Vbeta and 13 Jbeta primers. Assay used: immunoSEQ multiplex PCR; TCRdb lists only in-frame clones, some missing. The sample carries fewer than 120,000 clones, about three quarters recorded once. Sequencing was performed on PBMCs. Receptors originate from a woman aged 25-40 years in good health and CMV-seronegative.

The J gene is TRBJ1-2, the V gene TRBV6-5, with a tentative D call TRBD1 (6 bases). The germline V gene has CDR1 MNHEY and CDR2 SVGAGI. V gave up 5 bases and J gave up 4 bases, with 11 bases separating them. The CDR3 runs to 13 residues. DNA of the CDR3: TGTGCCAGCAGTGGGGACACCTCCTATGGCTACACCTTC. It is translated as CASSGDTSYGYTF.

This chain connects TRBV4-2 to TRBJ2-3; 9 nucleotides line up with TRBD1. The germline V gene has CDR1 LGHNA and CDR2 YNFKEQ. The CDR3 contains 15 residues. After removal of 2 bases from V and 5 bases from J, the junction contained 5 bases not matched to a gene. The chain's CDR3 is CASSQLQGAGDTQYF. The CDR3 DNA is TGTGCCAGCAGCCAATTACAGGGGGCAGGAGATACGCAGTATTTT.

The chain combines TRBV25-1 with TRBJ2-3; possibly TRBD2 for D (5 bases). CDR3 size: 16 residues. V was shortened by 5 bases and J by 1 base, with 16 bases between the two germline ends. Germline V gene sequence: CDR1 MGHDK, CDR2 SYGVNS. This chain's CDR3 is CASSTGSGIRTDTQYF. CDR3 DNA: TGTGCCAGCAGTACTGGGTCGGGAATTCGCACAGATACGCAGTATTTT.

The V and J genes are TRBV5-1 and TRBJ2-5; 12 bases line up with TRBD2. V lost 4 bases to trimming and J lost 5 bases; unmatched junction nucleotides: 9. Germline CDR1 SGHRS, CDR2 YFSETQ. This CDR3 has 16 residues. The CDR3 region is CASSKGLAGIEETQYF. CDR3 nucleotides: TGCGCCAGCAGCAAAGGACTAGCGGGGATCGAGGAGACCCAGTACTTC.

This clone showed up just once. The rearrangement uses TRBV7-7 and TRBJ2-7; TRBD1 aligns across 9 bases. The germline V gene has CDR1 SSHAT and CDR2 FNYEAQ (reference sequence). V shed 5 bases and J 3 bases; nucleotides not matched to a gene: 8. The CDR3 is 15 residues long. CDR3 nucleotide sequence: TGTGCCAGCAGCGTGAGGACAGGGGCCGACTACGAGCAGTACTTC. Its protein is CASSVRTGADYEQYF.

The CDR3 spells CASRLREWGETQYF. In DNA form, the CDR3 reads TGTGCCAGCAGGCTCCGGGAGTGGGGAGAGACCCAGTACTTC. The chain recombines TRBV2 with TRBJ2-5, with TRBD2 as a possible D gene (6 bases). There are 14 residues in the CDR3. CDR1 SNHLY and CDR2 FYNNEI come from the germline V gene. V was pared by 6 bases and J by 4 bases, with 15 bases between.

CDR3 region: CASSKGQGAQPQHF. Here the CDR3 DNA reads TGTGCCAGCAGCAAGGGACAGGGGGCTCAGCCCCAGCATTTT. This chain joins TRBV28 and TRBJ1-5, with 12 positions matching TRBD1. Germline lookup yields CDR1 MDHEN and CDR2 SYDVKM. This CDR3 is built from 14 residues. Losses at the gene ends were 6 bases for V and 6 bases for J; bases not matched to a gene: 3. The full variable domain, completed using reference TRBV28 and TRBJ1-5, is DVKVTQSSRYLVKRTGEKVFLECVQDMDHENMFWYRQDPGLGLRLIYFSYDVKMKEKGDIPEGYSVSREKKERFSLILESASTNQTSMYLCASSKGQGAQPQHFGDGTRLSIL.

This clone appeared a single time. CDR3 sequence: CASSESDWSSYEQYF. The CDR3 DNA is TGTGCCAGCAGCGAATCGGACTGGAGCTCCTACGAGCAGTACTTC. This chain links TRBV28 with TRBJ2-7; perhaps TRBD2 as D (5 bases). The CDR3 sequence is 15 residues long. With 6 bases removed from V and 0 bases from J, the gap between germline ends came to 15 bases. From germline, CDR1 is MDHEN and CDR2 SYDVKM.

This chain uses TRBV6-5 with TRBJ2-2; D is uncertain. Deletions cut 0 bases from V and 5 bases from J, with 4 bases between. This CDR3 contains 13 residues. The V gene's germline CDR1 is MNHEY and CDR2 SVGAGI. The CDR3: CASSYSYTGELFF. The CDR3, as DNA: TGTGCCAGCAGTTACTCCTATACCGGGGAGCTGTTTTTT.

The chain recombines TRBV7-6 with TRBJ2-7; 7 nucleotides align to TRBD1. Per the germline V gene, CDR1 is SGHVS and CDR2 is FNYEAQ. The trim removed 5 bases at V and 2 bases at J, leaving 9 bases unmatched. The CDR3 loop spans 15 amino acids. DNA for the CDR3: TGTGCCAGCAGCCCACGGACAGGCCCAACCTACGAGCAGTACTTC. Translating gives CASSPRTGPTYEQYF.

The chain links TRBV28 to TRBJ1-1; D may be TRBD1 (5 bases). The CDR3 loop spans 14 amino acids. The V end lost 5 bases, the J end lost 6 bases, and 16 bases lay between the germline ends. Germline CDR1 and CDR2: MDHEN and SYDVKM. The CDR3 loop reads CASSEELAGPEAFF. CDR3 in DNA: TGTGCCAGCAGTGAAGAATTAGCAGGGCCTGAAGCTTTCTTT. Together with reference TRBV28 and TRBJ1-1, the CDR3 gives the full variable domain: DVKVTQSSRYLVKRTGEKVFLECVQDMDHENMFWYRQDPGLGLRLIYFSYDVKMKEKGDIPEGYSVSREKKERFSLILESASTNQTSMYLCASSEELAGPEAFFGQGTRLTVV.

V and J are TRBV11-2 and TRBJ2-1; 10 bases line up with TRBD1. The germline V gene has CDR1 SGHAT and CDR2 FQNNGV. V was clipped by 5 bases and J by 6 bases; unmatched bases: 4. The CDR3 length is 14 residues. Here the CDR3 DNA reads TGTGCCAGCAGCCTCGGACAGGGGGTCAATGAGCAGTTCTTC. Amino acids: CASSLGQGVNEQFF.

The chain recombines TRBV13 with TRBJ2-3; 8 bases are shared with TRBD1. The CDR3 is 14 amino acids. Trimming took 4 bases from V and 5 from J; bases not matched to a gene: 5. Germline values: CDR1 PRHDT, CDR2 FYEKMQ (reference sequence). CDR3 amino acids: CASSSGTGQDTQYF. The CDR3, as DNA: TGTGCCAGCAGCTCCGGGACAGGTCAAGATACGCAGTATTTT.

In regard to this clone: The conserved closing phenylalanine or tryptophan is absent in this CDR3, likely reflecting a read error. The chain is built from TRBV9 and TRBJ2-2; 11 nucleotides line up with TRBD2. CDR3 length: 15 amino acids. Trimming cost V 3 bases and J 8 bases; bases outside gene matches: 6. The germline CDR1 and CDR2 sequences are SGDLS and YYNGEE. The CDR3 region is CASSETSGSTGELFV. CDR3 coding DNA: TGTGCCAGCAGCGAAACTAGCGGGAGTACTGGGGAGCTGTTTGTT.

CDR3 sequence: CASSFSRGSSYNEQFF. DNA of the CDR3: TGTGCCAGCAGCTTTTCCCGCGGGAGTTCCTACAATGAGCAGTTCTTC. J is TRBJ2-1 and V is TRBV5-4; 7 bases fit TRBD2. Germline V CDR1 and CDR2: SGHNT, YYREEE (reference sequence). The CDR3 sequence is 16 residues long. Losses at the gene ends were 2 bases for V and 1 base for J; bases not matched to a gene: 6.

The J gene is TRBJ2-5, the V gene TRBV4-1; possible D gene TRBD2, 5 bases. Germline V gene sequence: CDR1 MGHRA, CDR2 YSYEKL. Trimming took 4 bases from V and 4 from J, leaving 16 bases between them. The CDR3 is 15 amino acids. The DNA of the CDR3 is TGCGCCAGCAGCCGGGTGCCAAACGCGGGAGAGACCCAGTACTTC. It codes for CASSRVPNAGETQYF.

J is TRBJ1-1 and V is TRBV25-1; D ambiguous. Trimming took 0 bases from V and 11 from J, leaving 13 bases between them. Germline CDR1 and CDR2: MGHDK and SYGVNS. The CDR3 covers 13 residues. The CDR3 loop reads CASSEYSPDGAFF. The CDR3 nucleotides are TGTGCCAGCAGTGAATATAGCCCAGACGGGGCTTTCTTT.

V is TRBV29-1 and J is TRBJ2-7; 7 bases are a match to TRBD1. The CDR3 is 13 amino acids. V dropped 7 bases and J dropped 3; count of bases not matched to a gene: 9. The V gene's germline CDR1 is SQVTM and CDR2 ANQGSEA. The CDR3 loop reads CSAGTASNYEQYF. DNA for the CDR3: TGCAGCGCCGGGACAGCCTCTAACTACGAGCAGTACTTC.

The J gene is TRBJ2-7, the V gene TRBV11-2; D ambiguous. CDR3 length: 12 amino acids. V was clipped by 3 bases and J by 7 bases, with 10 bases between them. CDR1 and CDR2 (germline): SGHAT, FQNNGV. CDR3 in amino acids: CASSLAVREQYF. CDR3 DNA: TGTGCCAGCAGCTTGGCGGTCCGGGAGCAGTACTTC.